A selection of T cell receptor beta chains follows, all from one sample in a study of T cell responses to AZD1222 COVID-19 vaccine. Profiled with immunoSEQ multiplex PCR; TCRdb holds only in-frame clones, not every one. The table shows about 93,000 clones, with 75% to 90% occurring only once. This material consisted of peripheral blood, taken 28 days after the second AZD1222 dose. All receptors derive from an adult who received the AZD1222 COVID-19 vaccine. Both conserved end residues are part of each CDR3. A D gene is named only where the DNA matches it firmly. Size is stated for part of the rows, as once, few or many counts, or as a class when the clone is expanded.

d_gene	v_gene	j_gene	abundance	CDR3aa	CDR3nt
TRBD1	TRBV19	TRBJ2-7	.	CASSIFGTGAEEQYF	TGTGCCAGTAGTATCTTTGGGACAGGGGCGGAAGAGCAGTACTTC
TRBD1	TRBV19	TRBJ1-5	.	CASRMRGGPYSNQPQHF	TGTGCCAGTAGAATGAGAGGGGGCCCTTATAGCAATCAGCCCCAGCATTTT
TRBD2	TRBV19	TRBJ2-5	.	CASSYGRGKTQYF	TGTGCCAGTAGTTACGGGAGGGGAAAGACCCAGTACTTC
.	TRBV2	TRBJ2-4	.	CASRGAKNIQYF	TGTGCCAGCAGGGGGGCCAAAAACATTCAGTACTTC
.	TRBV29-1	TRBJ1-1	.	CSGKGMNTEAFF	TGCAGCGGAAAAGGAATGAACACTGAAGCTTTCTTT
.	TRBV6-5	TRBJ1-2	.	CAIRDGYGYTF	TGTGCCATCCGGGACGGCTATGGCTACACCTTC
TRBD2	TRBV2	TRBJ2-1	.	CASVRREGGNEQFF	TGTGCCAGCGTCCGGCGGGAGGGTGGCAATGAGCAGTTCTTC
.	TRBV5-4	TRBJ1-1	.	CASEGYGGRTEAFF	TGTGCCAGCGAGGGATACGGGGGAAGGACTGAAGCTTTCTTT
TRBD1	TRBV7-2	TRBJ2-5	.	CASSPQGLQETQYF	TGTGCCAGCAGTCCACAGGGGCTCCAAGAGACCCAGTACTTC
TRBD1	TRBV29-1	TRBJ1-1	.	CSADRGTGTEAFF	TGCAGCGCGGACAGGGGAACGGGGACTGAAGCTTTCTTT
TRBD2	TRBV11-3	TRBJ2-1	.	CASSLRGRTSGSNEQFF	TGTGCCAGCAGCTTAAGAGGCCGGACTAGCGGGAGTAATGAGCAGTTCTTC
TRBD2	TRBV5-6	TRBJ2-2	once	CASSLAGVAGELFF	TGTGCCAGCAGCTTAGCGGGGGTGGCCGGGGAGCTGTTTTTT
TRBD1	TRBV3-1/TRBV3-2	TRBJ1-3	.	CASSQDRAGGRGNTIYF	TGTGCCAGCAGCCAAGATAGGGCAGGGGGCCGTGGAAACACCATATATTTT